This T cell receptor beta chain comes out of a study of T-cell reconstitution after alpha-beta-depleted transplantation in children. It was with unique molecular identifiers that the TCRbeta library was prepared. TCRdb fed the PCR reads into MiXCR, producing one record per CDR3 protein. This table holds 380,000 or so distinct CDR3 sequences, 10% to 15% found once. This clonotype showed up many times. The sequencing here drew on PBMCs, taken from the stem cell graft. The receptor was isolated from a human donor who donated a stem cell graft to a child with Fanconi anemia.

Written as DNA, the CDR3 is TGTGCCAGCAGCACCGGAAGGAACTTCAATATGAGGGGCGAGCAGTACTTC. Translation gives CASSTGRNFNMRGEQYF. The chain joins TRBV5-5 to TRBJ2-7, with D perhaps TRBD1 or TRBD2 (5 bases each). Deletions cut 4 bases from V and 6 bases from J, with 26 bases between. The germline V gene has CDR1 SGHKS and CDR2 YYEKEE (reference sequence). The length of the CDR3 is 17 residues.